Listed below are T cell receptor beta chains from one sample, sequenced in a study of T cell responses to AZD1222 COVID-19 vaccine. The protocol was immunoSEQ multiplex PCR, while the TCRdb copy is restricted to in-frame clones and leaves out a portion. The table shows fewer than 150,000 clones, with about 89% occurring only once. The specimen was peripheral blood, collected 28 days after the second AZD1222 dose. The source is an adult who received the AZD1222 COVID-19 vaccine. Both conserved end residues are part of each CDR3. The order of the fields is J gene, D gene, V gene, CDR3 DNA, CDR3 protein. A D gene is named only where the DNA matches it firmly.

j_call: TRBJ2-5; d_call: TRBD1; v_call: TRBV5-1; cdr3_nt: TGCGCCAGCAGCTTAGGACAGGGAGAGACCCAGTACTTC; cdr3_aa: CASSLGQGETQYF
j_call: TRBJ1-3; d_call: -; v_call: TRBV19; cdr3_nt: TGTGCCAGTAGTATAGTACCTGGAAACACCATATATTTT; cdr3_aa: CASSIVPGNTIYF
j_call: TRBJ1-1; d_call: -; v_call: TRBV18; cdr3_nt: TGTGCCAGCTCACCCCGGGGGGCTGAAGCTTTCTTT; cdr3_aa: CASSPRGAEAFF
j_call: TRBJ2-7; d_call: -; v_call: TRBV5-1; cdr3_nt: TGCGCCAGCAGCGGTGCACTTGGGGGTCCCTACGAGCAGTACTTC; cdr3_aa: CASSGALGGPYEQYF
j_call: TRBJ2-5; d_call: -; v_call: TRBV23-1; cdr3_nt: TGCGCCAGCAGTCAATCTAGAAGGACCCAAGAGACCCAGTACTTC; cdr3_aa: CASSQSRRTQETQYF
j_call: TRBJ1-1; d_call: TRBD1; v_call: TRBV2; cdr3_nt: TGTGCCAGCAGTGAGAGTTGGACAGGCATGAACACTGAAGCTTTCTTT; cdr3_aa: CASSESWTGMNTEAFF
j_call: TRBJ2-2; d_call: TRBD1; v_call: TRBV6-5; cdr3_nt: TGTGCCACTACGGGACAGGGATACACCGGGGAGCTGTTTTTT; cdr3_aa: CATTGQGYTGELFF
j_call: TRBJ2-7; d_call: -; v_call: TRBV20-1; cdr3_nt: TGCAGTGCTAGGAGGGGGTACGAGCAGTACTTC; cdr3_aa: CSARRGYEQYF
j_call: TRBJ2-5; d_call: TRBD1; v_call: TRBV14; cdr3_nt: TGTGCCAGCAGCCGGACAGGGGAAGAGACCCAGTACTTC; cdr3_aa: CASSRTGEETQYF
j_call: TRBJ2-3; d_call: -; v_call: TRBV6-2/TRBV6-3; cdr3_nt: TGTGCCAGCAGTTACTCTAGACAGAGTAGCACAGATACGCAGTATTTT; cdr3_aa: CASSYSRQSSTDTQYF
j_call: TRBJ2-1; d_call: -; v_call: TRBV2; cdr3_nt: TGTGCCAGCAGTGTGTACGATGAGCAGTTCTTC; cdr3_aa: CASSVYDEQFF
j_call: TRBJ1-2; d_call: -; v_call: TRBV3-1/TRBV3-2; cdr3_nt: TGTGCCAGCAGCCACTCAGACTATGGCTACACCTTC; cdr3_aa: CASSHSDYGYTF